The 2 T cell receptor beta chains below were found in one sample sequenced in a study of radiotherapy plus CTLA-4 blockade in lung cancer. The protocol was immunoSEQ multiplex PCR, while the TCRdb copy is restricted to in-frame clones and leaves out a portion. This sample has roughly 93,000 clones; approximately 85% occur once, and the top ten carry around 3.6%. Sequencing used peripheral blood, obtained from a patient treated with radiotherapy plus ipilimumab. The receptor set was obtained from a human donor with non-small cell lung cancer who had a partial response to radiotherapy plus ipilimumab.

The V and J genes are TRBV27 and TRBJ2-3, with 9 bases aligning to TRBD2. V lost 6 bases, J lost 1 base, and 8 bases stayed unmatched. The CDR3 is 16 residues long. The V gene's germline CDR1 is MNHEY and CDR2 SMNVEV (reference sequence). The CDR3 region has the DNA TGTGCCAGCAGGCTGGGGCGGGGGGGACGCACAGATACGCAGTATTTT. It translates to CASRLGRGGRTDTQYF.

The rearrangement joins TRBV5-1 to TRBJ2-1, with 8 positions matching TRBD1. With V trimmed by 4 bases and J by 5 bases, 11 bases remained unmatched. The CDR3 is made up of 16 amino acids. Germline V gene sequence: CDR1 SGHRS, CDR2 YFSETQ. The CDR3 DNA sequence: TGCGCCAGCAGCCTCCAAGGACAGGGTTGGAACAATGAGCAGTTCTTC. This gives the protein CASSLQGQGWNNEQFF.